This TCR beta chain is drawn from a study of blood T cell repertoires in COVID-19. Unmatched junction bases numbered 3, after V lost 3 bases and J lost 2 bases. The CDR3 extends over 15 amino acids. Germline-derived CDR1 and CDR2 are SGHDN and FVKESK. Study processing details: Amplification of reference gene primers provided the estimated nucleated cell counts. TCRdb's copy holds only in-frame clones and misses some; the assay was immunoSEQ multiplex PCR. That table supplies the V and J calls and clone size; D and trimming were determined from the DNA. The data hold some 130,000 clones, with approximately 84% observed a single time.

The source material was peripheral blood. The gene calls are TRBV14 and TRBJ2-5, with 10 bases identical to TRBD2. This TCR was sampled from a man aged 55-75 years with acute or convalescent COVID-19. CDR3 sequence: CASSQTSGYQETQYF. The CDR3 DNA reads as TGTGCCAGCAGCCAGACTAGCGGGTATCAAGAGACCCAGTACTTC. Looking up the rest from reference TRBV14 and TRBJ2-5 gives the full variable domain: EAGVTQFPSHSVIEKGQTVTLRCDPISGHDNLYWYRRVMGKEIKFLLHFVKESKQDESGMPNNRFLAERTGGTYSTLKVQPAELEDSGVYFCASSQTSGYQETQYFGPGTRLLVL.